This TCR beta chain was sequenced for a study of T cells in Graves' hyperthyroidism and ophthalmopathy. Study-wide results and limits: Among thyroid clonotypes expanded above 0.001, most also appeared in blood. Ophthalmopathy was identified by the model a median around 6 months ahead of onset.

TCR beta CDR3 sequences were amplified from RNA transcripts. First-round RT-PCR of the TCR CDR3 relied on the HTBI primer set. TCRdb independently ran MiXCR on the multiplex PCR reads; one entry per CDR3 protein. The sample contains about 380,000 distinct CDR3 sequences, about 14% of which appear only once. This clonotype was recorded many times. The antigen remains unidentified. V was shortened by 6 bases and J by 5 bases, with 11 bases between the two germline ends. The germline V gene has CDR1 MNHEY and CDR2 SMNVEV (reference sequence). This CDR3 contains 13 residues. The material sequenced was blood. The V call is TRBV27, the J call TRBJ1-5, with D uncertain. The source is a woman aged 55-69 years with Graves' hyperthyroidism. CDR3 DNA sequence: TGTGCCAGCAGGGGGTTCCCTGATCAGCCCCAGCATTTT. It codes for CASRGFPDQPQHF.